This T cell receptor beta chain was identified during a study of blood T cell repertoires in COVID-19. Across the study: The analysed material was cDNA or gDNA that came from T cells, B-cell-depleted T cells, or PBMCs.

Per germline, CDR1 SGHAT and CDR2 FQNNGV. Unmatched junction bases numbered 10, after V lost 5 bases and J lost 5 bases. The CDR3 totals 16 residues. In the original workflow: Reference gene primer amplification gave estimated nucleated cell counts. Here immunoSEQ multiplex PCR was the method, and the copy in TCRdb shows in-frame clones only, minus some. V and J calls plus clone size are reproduced from that table; the DNA served to infer D and trimming. The sample comprises 9,000 to 10,000 clones, about three quarters of which are singletons, and roughly a quarter rests with the top ten. The J gene is TRBJ2-3, the V gene TRBV11-2, with 10 bases matching TRBD1. The receptor was isolated from a man in his 60s with active COVID-19. Sequencing was done on a sample of peripheral blood. CDR3 nucleotide sequence: TGTGCCAGCAGCCCCTACCCAGGACAGGGGGGAGATACGCAGTATTTT. Its protein is CASSPYPGQGGDTQYF.